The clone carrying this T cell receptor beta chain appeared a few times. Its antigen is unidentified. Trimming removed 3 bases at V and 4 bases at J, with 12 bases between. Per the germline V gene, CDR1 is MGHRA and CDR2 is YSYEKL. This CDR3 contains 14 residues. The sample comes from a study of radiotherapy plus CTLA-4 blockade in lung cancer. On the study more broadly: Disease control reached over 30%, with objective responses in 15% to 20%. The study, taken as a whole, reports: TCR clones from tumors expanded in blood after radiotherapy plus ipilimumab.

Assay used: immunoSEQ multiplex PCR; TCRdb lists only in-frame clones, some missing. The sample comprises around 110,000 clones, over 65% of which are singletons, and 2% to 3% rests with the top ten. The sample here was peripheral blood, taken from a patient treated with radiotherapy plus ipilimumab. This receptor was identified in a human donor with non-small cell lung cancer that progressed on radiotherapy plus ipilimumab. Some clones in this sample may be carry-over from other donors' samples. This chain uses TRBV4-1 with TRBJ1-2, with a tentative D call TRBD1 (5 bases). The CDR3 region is CASSHAGQSYGYTF. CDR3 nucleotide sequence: TGCGCCAGCAGCCACGCGGGGCAGTCCTATGGCTACACCTTC.